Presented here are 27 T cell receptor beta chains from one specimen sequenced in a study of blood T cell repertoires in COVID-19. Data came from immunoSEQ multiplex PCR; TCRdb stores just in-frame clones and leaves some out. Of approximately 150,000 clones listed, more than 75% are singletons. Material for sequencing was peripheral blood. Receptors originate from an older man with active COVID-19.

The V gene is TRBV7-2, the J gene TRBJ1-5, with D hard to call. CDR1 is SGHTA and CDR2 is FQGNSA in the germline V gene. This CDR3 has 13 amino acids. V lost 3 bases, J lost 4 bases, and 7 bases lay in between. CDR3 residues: CASSFGLNQPQHF. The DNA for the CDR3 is TGTGCCAGCAGCTTTGGGCTAAATCAGCCCCAGCATTTT.

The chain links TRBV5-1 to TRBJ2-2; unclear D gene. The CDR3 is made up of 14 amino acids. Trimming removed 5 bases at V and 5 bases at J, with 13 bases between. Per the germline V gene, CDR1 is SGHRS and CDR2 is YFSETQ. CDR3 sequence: CASRVSPGTGELFF. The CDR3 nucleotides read TGCGCCAGCAGAGTTTCCCCAGGAACCGGGGAGCTGTTTTTT.

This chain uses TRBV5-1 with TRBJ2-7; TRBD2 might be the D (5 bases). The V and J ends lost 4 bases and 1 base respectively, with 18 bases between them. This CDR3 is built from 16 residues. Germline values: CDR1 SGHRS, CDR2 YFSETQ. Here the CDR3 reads CASSPSGGSSSYEQYF. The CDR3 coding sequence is TGCGCCAGCAGCCCGTCGGGCGGGTCTTCTTCCTACGAGCAGTACTTC.

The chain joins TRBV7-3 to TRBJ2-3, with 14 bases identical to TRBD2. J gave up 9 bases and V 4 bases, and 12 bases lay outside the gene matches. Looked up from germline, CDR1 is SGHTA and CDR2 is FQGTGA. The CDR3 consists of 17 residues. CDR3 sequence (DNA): TGTGCCAGCAGCTCCCAAGGACTAGCGGGAGGTGGATGGACGCAGTATTTT. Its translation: CASSSQGLAGGGWTQYF.

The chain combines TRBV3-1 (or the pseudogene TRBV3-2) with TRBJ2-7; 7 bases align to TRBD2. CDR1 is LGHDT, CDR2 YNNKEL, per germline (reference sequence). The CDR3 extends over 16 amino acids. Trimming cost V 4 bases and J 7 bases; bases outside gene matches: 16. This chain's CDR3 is CASSRLVVAGKGEQYF. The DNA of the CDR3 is TGTGCCAGCAGCCGCCTGGTAGTAGCGGGCAAGGGAGAGCAGTACTTC.

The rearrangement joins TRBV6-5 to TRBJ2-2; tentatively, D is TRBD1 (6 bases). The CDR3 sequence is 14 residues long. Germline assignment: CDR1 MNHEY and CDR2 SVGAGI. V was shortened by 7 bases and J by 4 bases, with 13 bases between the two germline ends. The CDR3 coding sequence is TGTGCCAGCACTTGGGTGGACAGCACCGGGGAGCTGTTTTTT. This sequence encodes CASTWVDSTGELFF.

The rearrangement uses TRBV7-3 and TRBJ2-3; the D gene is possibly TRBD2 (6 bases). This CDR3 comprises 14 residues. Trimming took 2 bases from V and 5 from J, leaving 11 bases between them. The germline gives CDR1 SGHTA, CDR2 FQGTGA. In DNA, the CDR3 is TGTGCCAGCAGCTTAGTCGGGAGTCGAGATACGCAGTATTTT. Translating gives CASSLVGSRDTQYF.

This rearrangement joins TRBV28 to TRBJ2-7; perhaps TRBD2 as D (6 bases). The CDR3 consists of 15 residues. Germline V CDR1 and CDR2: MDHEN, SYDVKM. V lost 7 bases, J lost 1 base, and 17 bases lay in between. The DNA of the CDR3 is TGTGCCAGCAACCCCCTAGGAGGGAGTTCCTACGAGCAGTACTTC. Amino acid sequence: CASNPLGGSSYEQYF.

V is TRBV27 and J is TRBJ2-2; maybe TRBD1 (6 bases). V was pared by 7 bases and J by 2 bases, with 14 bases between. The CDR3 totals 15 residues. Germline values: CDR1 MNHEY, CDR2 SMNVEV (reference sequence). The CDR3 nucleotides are TGTGCCAGCACCAGGACAGTGCCCAACACCGGGGAGCTGTTTTTT. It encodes CASTRTVPNTGELFF.

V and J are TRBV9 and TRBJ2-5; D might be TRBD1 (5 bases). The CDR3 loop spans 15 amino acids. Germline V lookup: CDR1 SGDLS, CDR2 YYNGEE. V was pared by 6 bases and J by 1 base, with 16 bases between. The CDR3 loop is CASTIGPGSQETQYF. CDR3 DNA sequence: TGTGCCAGCACCATCGGGCCAGGGTCCCAAGAGACCCAGTACTTC.

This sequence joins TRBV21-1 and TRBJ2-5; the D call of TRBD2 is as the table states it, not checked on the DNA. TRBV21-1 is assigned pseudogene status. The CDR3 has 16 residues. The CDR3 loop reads CASSKEGGDKQETQYF. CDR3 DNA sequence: TGTGCCAGCAGCAAAGAAGGGGGGGACAAACAAGAGACCCAGTACTTC.

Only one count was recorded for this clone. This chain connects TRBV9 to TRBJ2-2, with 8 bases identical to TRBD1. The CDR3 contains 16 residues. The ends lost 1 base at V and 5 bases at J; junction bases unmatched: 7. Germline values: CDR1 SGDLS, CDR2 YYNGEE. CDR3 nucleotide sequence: TGTGCCAGCAGCGTAACTGGACAGGGAGGAACCGGGGAGCTGTTTTTT. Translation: CASSVTGQGGTGELFF.

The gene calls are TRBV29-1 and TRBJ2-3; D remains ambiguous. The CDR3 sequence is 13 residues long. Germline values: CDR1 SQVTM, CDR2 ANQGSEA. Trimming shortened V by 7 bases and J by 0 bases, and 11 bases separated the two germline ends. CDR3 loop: CSEGGSSTDTQYF. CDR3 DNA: TGCAGCGAGGGCGGAAGCAGCACAGATACGCAGTATTTT.

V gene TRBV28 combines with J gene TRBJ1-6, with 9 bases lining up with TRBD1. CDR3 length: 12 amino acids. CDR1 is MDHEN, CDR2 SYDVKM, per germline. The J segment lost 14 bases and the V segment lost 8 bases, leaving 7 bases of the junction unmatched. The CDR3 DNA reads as TGTGCCAGCGTTACAGGGGGCACGACCCTCCACTTT. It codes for CASVTGGTTLHF.

The CDR3 reads CSVSRGYEQYF. For the CDR3, the DNA is TGCAGCGTTTCCCGGGGCTACGAGCAGTACTTC. This chain links TRBV29-1 with TRBJ2-7; D may be TRBD2 (5 bases). The length of the CDR3 is 11 residues. Trimming removed 5 bases at V and 3 bases at J, with 8 bases between. CDR1 is SQVTM and CDR2 is ANQGSEA in the germline V gene.

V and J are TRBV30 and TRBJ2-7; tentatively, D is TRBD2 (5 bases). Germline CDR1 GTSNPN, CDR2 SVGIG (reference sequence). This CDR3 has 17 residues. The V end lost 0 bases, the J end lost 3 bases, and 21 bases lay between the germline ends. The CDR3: CAWSVYYGSASNYEQYF. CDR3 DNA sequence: TGTGCCTGGAGTGTTTATTATGGGAGCGCCTCTAACTACGAGCAGTACTTC.

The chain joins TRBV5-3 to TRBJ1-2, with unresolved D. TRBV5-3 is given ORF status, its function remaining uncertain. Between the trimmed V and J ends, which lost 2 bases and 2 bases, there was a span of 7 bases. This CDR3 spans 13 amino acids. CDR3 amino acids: CARSLAVNYGYTF. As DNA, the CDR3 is TGTGCCAGAAGCTTAGCCGTGAACTATGGCTACACCTTC.

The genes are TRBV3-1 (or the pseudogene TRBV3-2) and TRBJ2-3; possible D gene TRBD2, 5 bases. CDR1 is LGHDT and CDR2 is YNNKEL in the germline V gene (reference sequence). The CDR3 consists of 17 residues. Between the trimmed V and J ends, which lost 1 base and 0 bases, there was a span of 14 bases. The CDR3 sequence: CASSQAPAATSTDTQYF. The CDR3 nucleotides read TGTGCCAGCAGCCAAGCCCCAGCGGCCACTAGCACAGATACGCAGTATTTT.

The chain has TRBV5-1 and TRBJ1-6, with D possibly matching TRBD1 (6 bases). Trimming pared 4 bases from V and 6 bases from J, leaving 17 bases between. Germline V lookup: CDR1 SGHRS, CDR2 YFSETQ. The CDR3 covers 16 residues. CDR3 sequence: CASSPQGDRINSPLHF. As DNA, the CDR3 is TGCGCCAGCAGCCCACAGGGTGATCGGATTAATTCACCCCTCCACTTT.

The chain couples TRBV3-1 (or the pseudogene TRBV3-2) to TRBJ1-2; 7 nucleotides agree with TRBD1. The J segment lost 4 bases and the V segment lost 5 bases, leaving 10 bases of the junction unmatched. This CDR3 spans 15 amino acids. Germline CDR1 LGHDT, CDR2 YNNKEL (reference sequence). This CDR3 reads CASSTSTGTGYGYTF. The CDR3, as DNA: TGTGCCAGCAGCACCTCGACAGGGACGGGCTATGGCTACACCTTC.

DNA for the CDR3: TGTGCCAGCACCCCGGGACAGGGGGTGTACGAGCAGTACTTC. Protein product: CASTPGQGVYEQYF. The chain recombines TRBV6-5 with TRBJ2-7; 11 bases agree with TRBD1. CDR1 is MNHEY, CDR2 SVGAGI, per germline. The CDR3 spans 14 residues. V shed 7 bases, J shed 4 bases, and the junction held 6 bases outside the gene matches.

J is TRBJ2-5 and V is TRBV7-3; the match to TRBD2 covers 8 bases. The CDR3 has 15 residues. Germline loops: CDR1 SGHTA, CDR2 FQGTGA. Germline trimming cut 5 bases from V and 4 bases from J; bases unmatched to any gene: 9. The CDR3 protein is CASSLAGGLGETQYF. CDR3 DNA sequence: TGTGCCAGCAGCCTAGCGGGTGGTTTGGGAGAGACCCAGTACTTC. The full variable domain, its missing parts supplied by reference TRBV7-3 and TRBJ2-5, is GAGVSQTPSNKVTEKGKYVELRCDPISGHTALYWYRQSLGQGPEFLIYFQGTGAADDSGLPNDRFFAVRPEGSVSTLKIQRTERGDSAVYLCASSLAGGLGETQYFGPGTRLLVL.

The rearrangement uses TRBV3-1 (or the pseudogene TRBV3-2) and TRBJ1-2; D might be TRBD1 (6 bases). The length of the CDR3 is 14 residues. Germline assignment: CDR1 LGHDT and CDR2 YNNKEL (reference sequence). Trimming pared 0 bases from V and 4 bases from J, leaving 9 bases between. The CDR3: CASSQDGTRYGYTF. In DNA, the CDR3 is TGTGCCAGCAGCCAAGACGGGACACGCTATGGCTACACCTTC.

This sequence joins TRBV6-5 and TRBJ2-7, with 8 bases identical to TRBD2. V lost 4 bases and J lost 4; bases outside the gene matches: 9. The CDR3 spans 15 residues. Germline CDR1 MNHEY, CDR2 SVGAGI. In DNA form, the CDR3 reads TGTGCCAGCAGTTCACCGGGACTAGTTCCGTACGAGCAGTACTTC. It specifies CASSSPGLVPYEQYF.

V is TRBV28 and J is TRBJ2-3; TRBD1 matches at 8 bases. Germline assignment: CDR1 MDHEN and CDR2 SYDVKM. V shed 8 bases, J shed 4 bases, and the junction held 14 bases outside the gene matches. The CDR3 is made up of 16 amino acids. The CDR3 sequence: CASDERGRGRADTQYF. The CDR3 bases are TGTGCCAGCGACGAGAGGGGCAGGGGGCGCGCAGATACGCAGTATTTT.

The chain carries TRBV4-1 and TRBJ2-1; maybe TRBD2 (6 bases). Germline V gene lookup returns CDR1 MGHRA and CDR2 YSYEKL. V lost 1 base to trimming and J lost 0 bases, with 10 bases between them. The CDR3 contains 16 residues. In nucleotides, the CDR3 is TGCGCCAGCAGCCAAGGAACGGGAGTCTCCTACAATGAGCAGTTCTTC. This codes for CASSQGTGVSYNEQFF.

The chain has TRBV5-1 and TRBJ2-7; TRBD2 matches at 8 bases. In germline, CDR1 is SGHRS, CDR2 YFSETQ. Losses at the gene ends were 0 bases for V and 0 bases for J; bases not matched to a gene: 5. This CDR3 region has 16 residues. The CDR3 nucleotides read TGCGCCAGCAGCTTGGGGGCGAGCGGGAGCTCCTACGAGCAGTACTTC. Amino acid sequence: CASSLGASGSSYEQYF.